This TCR beta chain came from a study of blood T cell repertoires in COVID-19. The overall study: The United States, Italy and Spain were the sources of the acute and convalescent COVID-19 samples. PBMCs, B-cell-depleted T cells, or T cells provided the cDNA or gDNA that made up the material.

In the source study's methods: Reference gene primer amplification gave nucleated cell count estimates. Using immunoSEQ multiplex PCR, the repertoire was profiled, and TCRdb retains in-frame clones only, with some absent. V and J calls and clone size follow that table, whereas D and trimming were derived from the DNA. This table has around 450,000 clones, approximately 90% appearing once. Trimming took 6 bases from V and 3 from J; bases not matched to a gene: 8. The CDR3 loop spans 15 amino acids. Per the germline V gene, CDR1 is MDHEN and CDR2 is SYDVKM. This TCR was sampled from a woman in her twenties or thirties with acute or convalescent COVID-19. This chain connects TRBV28 to TRBJ1-1; 9 bases fit TRBD1. The sequencing input was peripheral blood. The DNA of the CDR3 is TGTGCCAGCAGCAGCCCCGGGACAGGGTACACTGAAGCTTTCTTT. It specifies CASSSPGTGYTEAFF.